One sample yielded the 27 T cell receptor beta chains listed below, sequenced in a study of cytomegalovirus exposure and HLA in healthy donors. The PCR was carried out with 60 Vbeta primers and 13 Jbeta primers. Sequenced by immunoSEQ multiplex PCR; TCRdb stores in-frame clones only, minus some. The sample includes about 220,000 clones, 80% to 85% seen only once; the top ten take roughly 0.66%. Sequenced sample: PBMCs. The receptors here all came from a boy aged 2 to 9 in good health and CMV-seronegative.

This chain joins TRBV19 and TRBJ1-1; perhaps TRBD1 as D (5 bases). CDR1 is LNHDA, CDR2 SQIVND, per germline (reference sequence). V was clipped by 5 bases and J by 2 bases, with 15 bases between them. The CDR3 has 15 amino acids. In DNA form, the CDR3 reads TGTGCCAGTAGTGGGGCTGGACACGCAAACACTGAAGCTTTCTTT. Translating it yields CASSGAGHANTEAFF.

This sequence joins TRBV4-2 and TRBJ2-1; weak D call: TRBD2 (6 bases). Trimming removed 0 bases from V and 7 bases from J, with 16 bases in between. This CDR3 region has 16 residues. Germline CDR1 and CDR2: LGHNA and YNFKEQ. The CDR3 nucleotides are TGTGCCAGCAGCCAAGACGCGGGACTCCTCGGGAATGAGCAGTTCTTC. Its protein is CASSQDAGLLGNEQFF.

The V gene is TRBV5-8, the J gene TRBJ2-3; the D is unclear. CDR1 is SGHTS, CDR2 YDEGEE, per germline. V gave up 4 bases and J gave up 4 bases, with 10 bases separating them. The CDR3 runs 13 residues. CDR3 sequence reads: CASSHGWADTQYF. The CDR3 DNA is TGTGCCAGCAGCCACGGGTGGGCAGATACGCAGTATTTT.

The chain combines TRBV9 with TRBJ1-5, with a tentative D call TRBD1 (5 bases). Germline V lookup: CDR1 SGDLS, CDR2 YYNGEE. V was cut by 5 bases and J by 1 base, with 7 bases left in between. This CDR3 contains 13 residues. CDR3: CASSPGSNQPQHF. CDR3 in DNA: TGTGCCAGCAGTCCAGGGAGCAATCAGCCCCAGCATTTT.

This clone was detected a few times. The chain couples TRBV30 to TRBJ2-7, with 8 bases lining up with TRBD1. Germline V gene sequence: CDR1 GTSNPN, CDR2 SVGIG (reference sequence). V was pared by 3 bases and J by 4 bases, with 8 bases of the junction left unmatched. The CDR3 extends over 14 amino acids. The CDR3 reads CAWSKDRGSYEQYF. CDR3 sequence (DNA): TGTGCCTGGAGCAAAGACAGGGGTTCGTACGAGCAGTACTTC.

The chain employs TRBV19 and TRBJ1-1; TRBD1 aligns across 9 bases. Trimming cost V 5 bases and J 5 bases; bases outside gene matches: 6. Germline V gene data show CDR1 as LNHDA and CDR2 as SQIVND (reference sequence). This CDR3 has 14 amino acids. The CDR3 sequence: CASSLGQGRTEAFF. Written as DNA, the CDR3 is TGTGCCAGTAGTTTGGGACAGGGAAGAACTGAAGCTTTCTTT.

CDR3 DNA: TGCGCCAGCACTGCCGGGACAGGGGAAACAGATACGCAGTATTTT. It codes for CASTAGTGETDTQYF. The rearrangement links TRBV10-1 to TRBJ2-3; TRBD1 aligns across 10 bases. Unmatched junction bases numbered 7, after V lost 7 bases and J lost 3 bases. This CDR3 is 15 amino acids long. Germline CDR1 and CDR2: WNHNN and SYGVQD (reference sequence).

The chain joins TRBV10-3 to TRBJ2-7; D is unresolved. Trimming removed 0 bases at V and 3 bases at J, with 12 bases between. CDR1 ENHRY and CDR2 SYGVKD come from the germline V gene. The CDR3 runs 15 residues. The CDR3 DNA follows: TGTGCCATCAGTGAGTCGCGACTCCCTGGCTACGAGCAGTACTTC. Translated: CAISESRLPGYEQYF.

The chain carries TRBV5-6 and TRBJ1-5; D remains unclear. Per germline, CDR1 SGHDT and CDR2 YYEEEE. The V and J ends lost 4 bases and 5 bases respectively, with 10 bases between them. This CDR3 has 13 amino acids. CDR3 coding DNA: TGTGCCAGCAGCGTCCGTCGAGATCAGCCCCAGCATTTT. Protein product: CASSVRRDQPQHF.

In the case of this clone: The germline gene is not matched at one end of the junction; a read error may be the cause. The J gene is TRBJ2-5, the V gene TRBV7-7; D is perhaps TRBD2 (5 bases). The germline V gene encodes CDR1 SSHAT and CDR2 FNYEAQ (reference sequence). The CDR3 length is 15 residues. In DNA form, the CDR3 reads TGTGCTAGCAGCCCCCGCCCGATGGGAGTAGAGACCCAGTACTTC. Translation: CASSPRPMGVETQYF.

The chain couples TRBV5-6 to TRBJ1-4; 7 nucleotides align to TRBD1. CDR3 length: 14 amino acids. V lost 4 bases, J lost 4 bases, and 4 bases stayed unmatched. Per the germline V gene, CDR1 is SGHDT and CDR2 is YYEEEE. This CDR3 is CASSQGQSNEKLFF. CDR3 bases: TGTGCCAGCAGCCAGGGACAGAGTAATGAAAAACTGTTTTTT.

This clone was seen only once. The chain employs TRBV5-5 and TRBJ2-1, with TRBD2 identical over 12 bases. CDR1 and CDR2 (germline): SGHKS, YYEKEE (reference sequence). V shed 3 bases and J 8 bases; nucleotides not matched to a gene: 3. CDR3 size: 14 residues. The CDR3, as DNA: TGTGCCAGCAGCTCTAGCGGGGGGGGCTATGAGCAGTTCTTC. As protein: CASSSSGGGYEQFF.

The chain is built from TRBV27 and TRBJ2-1; 8 nucleotides line up with TRBD2. With 6 bases clipped from V and 7 bases from J, the junction kept 8 bases outside the gene matches. CDR1 and CDR2 from the germline V gene are MNHEY and SMNVEV (reference sequence). This CDR3 region has 14 residues. CDR3 sequence: CASSPGGPFNEQFF. In DNA, the CDR3 is TGTGCCAGCAGCCCGGGGGGGCCTTTTAATGAGCAGTTCTTC.

This clone was observed a handful of times. The chain uses TRBV6-1 and TRBJ2-3; D ambiguous. V was trimmed by 4 bases and J by 0 bases, leaving 11 bases between them. CDR3 size: 15 residues. Germline lookup yields CDR1 MNHNS and CDR2 SASEGT. DNA of the CDR3: TGTGCCAGCAGTGTTGGCGGCTGGAGCACAGATACGCAGTATTTT. As protein: CASSVGGWSTDTQYF.

This chain joins TRBV2 and TRBJ2-7, with 11 bases that match TRBD1. The CDR3 spans 14 residues. Germline V gene sequence: CDR1 SNHLY, CDR2 FYNNEI. Trimming took 5 bases from V and 1 from J; bases not matched to a gene: 1. CDR3 region: CASSWDRGSYEQYF. For the CDR3, the DNA is TGTGCCAGCAGTTGGGACAGGGGGTCCTACGAGCAGTACTTC.

The chain recombines TRBV4-2 with TRBJ1-1; maybe TRBD1 (6 bases). Germline V gene data show CDR1 as LGHNA and CDR2 as YNFKEQ. This CDR3 has 15 residues. Deletions cut 3 bases from V and 6 bases from J, with 17 bases between. CDR3 sequence reads: CASSQIETGLAEAFF. Here the CDR3 DNA reads TGTGCCAGCAGCCAGATCGAGACAGGTCTGGCTGAAGCTTTCTTT.

The chain combines TRBV11-2 with TRBJ2-7; TRBD1 aligns across 8 bases. With V trimmed by 5 bases and J by 3 bases, 9 bases remained unmatched. Germline V CDR1 and CDR2: SGHAT, FQNNGV. This CDR3 is built from 15 residues. The CDR3, as DNA: TGTGCCAGCAGCCCTCGGGGACAGGCCCTCTACGAGCAGTACTTC. Encoded protein: CASSPRGQALYEQYF.

This clone was counted between two and nine times. The chain couples TRBV2 to TRBJ2-1; D gene uncertain. Per germline, CDR1 SNHLY and CDR2 FYNNEI. The CDR3 is 12 residues long. V gave up 1 base and J gave up 12 bases, with 10 bases separating them. The CDR3 DNA reads TGTGCCAGCAGTGAAGTTTCTAAAACGCAGTTCTTC. Translation: CASSEVSKTQFF.

The rearrangement uses TRBV15 and TRBJ2-5; D is possibly TRBD2 (5 bases). Germline CDR1 reads LNHNV; CDR2 reads YYDKDF (reference sequence). This CDR3 is 15 amino acids long. V lost 5 bases and J 1 base, leaving 14 bases between the germline ends. The CDR3: CATSLRLSTQETQYF. As DNA, the CDR3 is TGTGCCACCAGCTTACGACTAAGCACCCAAGAGACCCAGTACTTC.

V and J are TRBV7-6 and TRBJ2-1; D possibly corresponds to TRBD2 (5 bases). The CDR3 is 15 amino acids. The V end lost 3 bases, the J end lost 3 bases, and 12 bases lay between the germline ends. Germline V CDR1 and CDR2: SGHVS, FNYEAQ. CDR3 DNA: TGTGCCAGCAGCTTGCGACCACTAGTCTACAATGAGCAGTTCTTC. Amino acid sequence: CASSLRPLVYNEQFF.

The J gene is TRBJ1-2, the V gene TRBV19; D unresolved. V was clipped by 3 bases and J by 3 bases, with 17 bases between them. The CDR3 extends over 16 amino acids. Germline V gene lookup returns CDR1 LNHDA and CDR2 SQIVND (reference sequence). In DNA form, the CDR3 reads TGTGCCAGTAGTATTCACGACGCAGGAGGAGACTATGGCTACACCTTC. It encodes CASSIHDAGGDYGYTF.

The rearrangement uses TRBV5-4 and TRBJ1-2, with D maybe TRBD1 (5 bases). CDR1 and CDR2 from the germline V gene are SGHNT and YYREEE (reference sequence). CDR3 length: 16 amino acids. Between the trimmed V and J ends, which lost 4 bases and 4 bases, there was a span of 20 bases. As DNA, the CDR3 is TGTGCCAGCAGCCCAGGAGATCCGGGGGGGATCTATGGCTACACCTTC. Translation: CASSPGDPGGIYGYTF.

This chain uses TRBV6-6 with TRBJ2-1; 10 nucleotides match TRBD1. J gave up 10 bases and V 6 bases, and 9 bases lay outside the gene matches. This CDR3 is 14 amino acids long. Germline V gene sequence: CDR1 MNHNY, CDR2 SVGAGI (reference sequence). CDR3 residues: CASSPRDRGWEQFF. The CDR3 DNA follows: TGTGCCAGCAGCCCCCGGGACAGGGGCTGGGAGCAGTTCTTC.

The J gene is TRBJ2-5, the V gene TRBV9; D unresolved. Germline V gene lookup returns CDR1 SGDLS and CDR2 YYNGEE. Trimming removed 1 base from V and 3 bases from J, with 10 bases in between. The CDR3 spans 14 residues. DNA of the CDR3: TGTGCCAGCAGCGTATGGCCGCAGGAAGAGACCCAGTACTTC. Its translation: CASSVWPQEETQYF.

Turning to this clone: The junction and the germline gene differ at one end; a read error may be behind it. This chain joins TRBV5-4 and TRBJ2-5; TRBD1 matches at 7 bases. This CDR3 is built from 14 residues. CDR1 SGHNT and CDR2 YYREEE come from the germline V gene (reference sequence). CDR3 nucleotide sequence: TGTGTCAGCAGCATAAACAGGGGTACAGAGACCCAGTACTTC. Its protein is CVSSINRGTETQYF.

J is TRBJ2-5 and V is TRBV30; TRBD2 matches 7 bases. The trim removed 2 bases at V and 5 bases at J, leaving 8 bases unmatched. CDR1 and CDR2 (germline): GTSNPN, SVGIG (reference sequence). CDR3 length equals 14 residues. The CDR3 sequence: CAWSPRREIETQYF. CDR3 nucleotide sequence: TGTGCCTGGAGTCCCCGGCGGGAGATCGAGACCCAGTACTTC.

J is TRBJ2-5 and V is TRBV6-6; 12 bases match TRBD1. The J call is in doubt because the DNA end fits TRBJ2-7 better. The CDR3 is 16 amino acids. Per germline, CDR1 MNHNY and CDR2 SVGAGI (reference sequence). CDR3 residues: CASSFRSGQGAHEQYF. CDR3 in DNA: TGTGCCAGCAGTTTCCGCTCGGGACAGGGGGCCCACGAGCAGTACTTC.